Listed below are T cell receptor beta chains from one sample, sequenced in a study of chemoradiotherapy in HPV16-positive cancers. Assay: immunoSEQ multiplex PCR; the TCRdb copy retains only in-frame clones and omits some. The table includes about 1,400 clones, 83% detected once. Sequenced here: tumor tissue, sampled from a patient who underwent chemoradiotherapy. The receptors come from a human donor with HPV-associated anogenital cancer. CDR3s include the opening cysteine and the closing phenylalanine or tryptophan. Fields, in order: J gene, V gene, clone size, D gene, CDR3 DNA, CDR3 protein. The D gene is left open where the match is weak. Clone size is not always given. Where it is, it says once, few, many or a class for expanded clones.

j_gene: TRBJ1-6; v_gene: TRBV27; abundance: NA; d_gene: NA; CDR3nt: TGTGCCAGCAGTTGGTTTTCACAGGGAAGGGAATCACCCCTCCACTTT; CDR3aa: CASSWFSQGRESPLHF
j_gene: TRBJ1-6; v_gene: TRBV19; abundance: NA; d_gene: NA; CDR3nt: TGTGCCAGTAGTATAGGATCTCCAGGAACTTCACCCCTCCACTTT; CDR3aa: CASSIGSPGTSPLHF
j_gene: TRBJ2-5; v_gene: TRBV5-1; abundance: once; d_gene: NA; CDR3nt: TGCGCCAGCAGCCCCGAGCCTCTCATGGGCGCAGAGACCCAGTACTTC; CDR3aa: CASSPEPLMGAETQYF
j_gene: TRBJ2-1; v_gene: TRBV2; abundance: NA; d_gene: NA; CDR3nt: TGTGCCAGCTCAGAGTACAATGAGCAGTTCTTC; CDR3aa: CASSEYNEQFF
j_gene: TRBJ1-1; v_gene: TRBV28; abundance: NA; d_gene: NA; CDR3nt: TGTGCCAGTTGGGATTCTACACCGAACACTGAAGCTTTCTTT; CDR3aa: CASWDSTPNTEAFF
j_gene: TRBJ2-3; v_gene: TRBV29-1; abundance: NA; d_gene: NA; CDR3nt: TGCAGCGTTGAACCTAGCACAGATACGCAGTATTTT; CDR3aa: CSVEPSTDTQYF
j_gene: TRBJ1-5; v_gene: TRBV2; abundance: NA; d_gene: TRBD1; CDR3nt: TGTGCCAGCAGTCAGGGGGCTGAGCAGCCCCAGCATTTT; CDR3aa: CASSQGAEQPQHF
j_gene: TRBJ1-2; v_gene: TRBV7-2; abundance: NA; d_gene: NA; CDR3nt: TGTGCCAGCAGCCCGCCGGGGGGTGGCTACACCTTC; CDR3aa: CASSPPGGGYTF
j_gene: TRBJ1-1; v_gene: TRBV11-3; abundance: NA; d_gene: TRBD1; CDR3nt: TGTGCCAGCAGCACCCGACAGGGTGGATCTTTCTTT; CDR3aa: CASSTRQGGSFF
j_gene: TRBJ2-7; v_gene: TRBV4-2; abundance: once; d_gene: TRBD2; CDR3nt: TGTGCCAGCAGCCAAGATCGCCTAGCGGGGGAGCAGTACTTC; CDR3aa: CASSQDRLAGEQYF
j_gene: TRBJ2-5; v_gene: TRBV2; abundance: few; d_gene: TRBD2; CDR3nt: TGTGCCAGCAGAAGGACTAGCGAGAGGACCCAGTACTTC; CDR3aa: CASRRTSERTQYF
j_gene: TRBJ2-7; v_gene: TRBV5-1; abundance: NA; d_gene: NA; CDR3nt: TGCGCCAGCAAATACAGCCGACAGGCCTACGAGCAGTACTTC; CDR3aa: CASKYSRQAYEQYF
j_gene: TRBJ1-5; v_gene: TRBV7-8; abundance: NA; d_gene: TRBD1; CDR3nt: TGTGCCAGCAGCCCGCGACCCATGACAGGGTCAAATCAGCCCCAGCATTTT; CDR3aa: CASSPRPMTGSNQPQHF
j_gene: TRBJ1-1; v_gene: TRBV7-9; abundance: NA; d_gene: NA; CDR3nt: TGTGCCAGCAGCTTATGGGAAGGGCCTGAAGCTTTCTTT; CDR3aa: CASSLWEGPEAFF
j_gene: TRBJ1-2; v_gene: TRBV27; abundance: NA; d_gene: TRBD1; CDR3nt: TGTGCCAGCTCTGGACAGGGCGGGGTTGGCTACACCTTC; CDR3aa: CASSGQGGVGYTF
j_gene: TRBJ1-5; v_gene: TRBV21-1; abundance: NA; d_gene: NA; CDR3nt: TGTGCCAGCAGACGTCCCTGGATCAATCAGCCCCAGCATTTT; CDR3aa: CASRRPWINQPQHF
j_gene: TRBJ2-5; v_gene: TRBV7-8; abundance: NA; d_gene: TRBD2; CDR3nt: TGTGCCAGCAGCGCCGGGGGGGCTGATCAAGAGACCCAGTACTTC; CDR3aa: CASSAGGADQETQYF
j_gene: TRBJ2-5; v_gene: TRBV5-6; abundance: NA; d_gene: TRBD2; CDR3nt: TGTGCCAGCAGCCCCATAGCGGGGGGCCCCCACTTC; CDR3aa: CASSPIAGGPHF
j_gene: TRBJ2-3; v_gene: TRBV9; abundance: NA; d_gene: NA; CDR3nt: TGTGCCAGCAGCGTAGCTGTCAGCACAGATACGCAGTATTTT; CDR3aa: CASSVAVSTDTQYF
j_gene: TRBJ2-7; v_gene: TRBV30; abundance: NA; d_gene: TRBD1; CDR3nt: TGTGCCTGCTGGGGGACAGGGAGCGAGCAGTACTTC; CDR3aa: CACWGTGSEQYF
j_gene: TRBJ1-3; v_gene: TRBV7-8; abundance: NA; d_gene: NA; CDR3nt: TGTGCCAGCAGCTTAGCGAGTCCGTTGGGACTCGGTGGAAACACCATATATTTT; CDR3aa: CASSLASPLGLGGNTIYF
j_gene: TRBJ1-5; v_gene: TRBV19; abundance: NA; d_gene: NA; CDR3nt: TGTGCCAGTAGACTGGGGGGGTACTATCAGCCCCAGCATTTT; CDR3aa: CASRLGGYYQPQHF
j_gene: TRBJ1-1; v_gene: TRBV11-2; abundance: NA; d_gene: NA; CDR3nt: TGTGCCAGCAGCGAATACAGGAACACTGAAGCTTTCTTT; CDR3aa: CASSEYRNTEAFF
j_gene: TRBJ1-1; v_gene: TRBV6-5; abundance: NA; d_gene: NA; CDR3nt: TGTGCCAGCAGTTACACACAAATATCCACTGAAGCTTTCTTT; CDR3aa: CASSYTQISTEAFF
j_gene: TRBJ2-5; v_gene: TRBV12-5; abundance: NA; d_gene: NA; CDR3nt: TGTGCTAGTGGTTTGGGACTGGGCCCGGAGACCCAGTACTTC; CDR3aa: CASGLGLGPETQYF
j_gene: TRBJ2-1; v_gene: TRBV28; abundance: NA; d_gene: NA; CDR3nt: TGTGCCAGCAGTGCATCAGGGGGGGCCTACAATGAGCAGTTCTTC; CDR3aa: CASSASGGAYNEQFF
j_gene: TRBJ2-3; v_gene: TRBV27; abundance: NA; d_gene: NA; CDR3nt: TGTGCCAGCAGTTTAAACCCGGCGTTGGGTACGCAGTATTTT; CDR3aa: CASSLNPALGTQYF
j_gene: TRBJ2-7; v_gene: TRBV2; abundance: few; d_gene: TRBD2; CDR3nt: TGTGCCAGTAGCGGGAGGCTCTCCTACGAGCAGTACTTC; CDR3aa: CASSGRLSYEQYF
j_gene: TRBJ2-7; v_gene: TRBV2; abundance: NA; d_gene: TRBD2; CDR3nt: TGTGCCAGCAGCCTAACTAGCGGCAAGCAGTACTTC; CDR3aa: CASSLTSGKQYF
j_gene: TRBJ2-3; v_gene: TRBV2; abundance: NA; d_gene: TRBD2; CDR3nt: TGTGCCAGCAGTGCGGGACTAGCGGGGAGGGGAGATACGCAGTATTTT; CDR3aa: CASSAGLAGRGDTQYF
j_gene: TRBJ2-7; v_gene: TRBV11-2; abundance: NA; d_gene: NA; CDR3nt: TGTGCCAGCAGCCGTGAACGCAACTACGAGCAGTACTTC; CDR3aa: CASSRERNYEQYF
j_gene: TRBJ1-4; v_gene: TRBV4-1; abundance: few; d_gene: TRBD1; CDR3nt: TGCGCCAGCAGCCCGCGGGACAGGGCTGCAACTAATGAAAAACTGTTTTTT; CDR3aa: CASSPRDRAATNEKLFF
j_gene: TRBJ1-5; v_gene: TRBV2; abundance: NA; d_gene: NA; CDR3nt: TGTGCCAGCAGTGACGGTAGCAATCAGCTCCAGCATTTT; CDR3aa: CASSDGSNQLQHF
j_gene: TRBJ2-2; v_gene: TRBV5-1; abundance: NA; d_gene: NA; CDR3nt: TGCGCCAGCAGCTTGGCCGGAATCACCGGGGAGCTGTTTTTT; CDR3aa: CASSLAGITGELFF
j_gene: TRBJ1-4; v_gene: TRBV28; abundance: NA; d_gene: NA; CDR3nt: TGTGCCAGCAGTGACTCATCCCCCGGTGAAAAACTGTTTTTT; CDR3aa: CASSDSSPGEKLFF
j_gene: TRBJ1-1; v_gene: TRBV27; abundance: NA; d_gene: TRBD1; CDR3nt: TGTGCCAGCAGTCCCCTGGGACAGCCGAACACTGAAGCTTTCTTT; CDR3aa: CASSPLGQPNTEAFF
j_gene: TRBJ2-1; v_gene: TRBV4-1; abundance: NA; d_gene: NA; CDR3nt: TGCGCCAGCAGCCAAGCCGGGGTGCATGAGCAGTTCTTC; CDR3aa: CASSQAGVHEQFF
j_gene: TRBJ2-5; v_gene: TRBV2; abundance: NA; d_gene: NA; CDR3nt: TGTGCCAGCAGTGATTTGACCCTACAGGGATCAGGGGAGACCCAGTACTTC; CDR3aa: CASSDLTLQGSGETQYF
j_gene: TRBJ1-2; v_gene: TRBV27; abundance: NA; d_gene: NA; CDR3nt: TGTGCCAGCAGTTTATTGGCGATGTGGAGAACCCGATATGGCTACACCTTC; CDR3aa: CASSLLAMWRTRYGYTF
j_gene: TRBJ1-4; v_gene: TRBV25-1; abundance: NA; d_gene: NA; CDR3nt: TGTGCCAGCAGTGAATCAGGTAGTGGAGAAAAACTGTTTTTT; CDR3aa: CASSESGSGEKLFF
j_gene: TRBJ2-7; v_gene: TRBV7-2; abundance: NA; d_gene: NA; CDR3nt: TGTGCCAGCAGCCCCGGTGGGTCCGAGCAGTACTTC; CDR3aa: CASSPGGSEQYF
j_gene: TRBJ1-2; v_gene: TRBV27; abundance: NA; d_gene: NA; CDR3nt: TGTGCCAGCAGCCCACAGGGTTATGGCTACACCTTC; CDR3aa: CASSPQGYGYTF
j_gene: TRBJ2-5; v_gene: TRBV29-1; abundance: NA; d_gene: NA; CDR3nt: TGCAGCGCCTTAAGAGGCCGGCAAGAGACCCAGTACTTC; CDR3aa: CSALRGRQETQYF
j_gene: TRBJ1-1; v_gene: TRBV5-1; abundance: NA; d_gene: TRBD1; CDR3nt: TGCGCCAGCAGCACCGGGACAGGGCGGACTGAAGCTTTCTTT; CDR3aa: CASSTGTGRTEAFF
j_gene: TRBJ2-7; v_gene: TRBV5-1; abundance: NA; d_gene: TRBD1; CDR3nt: TGCGCCAGCAGCCATAGCGCCCGACAGGGGGCTGTCTACGAGCAGTACTTC; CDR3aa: CASSHSARQGAVYEQYF
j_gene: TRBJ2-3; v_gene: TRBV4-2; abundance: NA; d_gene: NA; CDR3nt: TGTGCCAGCAGCCAAGATCCAGCGGTATCCACAGATACGCAGTATTTT; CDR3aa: CASSQDPAVSTDTQYF
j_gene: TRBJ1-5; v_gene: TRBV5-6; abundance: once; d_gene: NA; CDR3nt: TGTGCCAGCAGCTTGGGACGGTTCAATCAGCCCCAGCATTTT; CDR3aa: CASSLGRFNQPQHF
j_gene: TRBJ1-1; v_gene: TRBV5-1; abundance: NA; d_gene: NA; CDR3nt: TGCGCCAGCAGCCCAACACAAGGGGGGTACACTGAAGCTTTCTTT; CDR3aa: CASSPTQGGYTEAFF